Following are 4 T cell receptor beta chains from one sample sequenced in a study of T cells in Graves' hyperthyroidism and ophthalmopathy. The investigators amplified TCR beta CDR3 regions from RNA transcripts. The HTBI primer set was used in a first-round RT-PCR of the TCR CDR3. One entry per CDR3 protein results from TCRdb running MiXCR on the multiplex PCR reads. This repertoire shows about 350,000 distinct CDR3 sequences, under 20% found once; its top ten account for around 3.6%. Sequencing input: blood. The receptors were gathered from a woman younger than 30 with Graves' hyperthyroidism.

This clonotype was seen at least ten times. The rearrangement joins TRBV7-2 to TRBJ1-5, with 8 nucleotides matching TRBD1. The CDR3 is 14 amino acids. The junction had 8 bases not matched to a gene; V was cut back by 6 bases and J by 7 bases. The germline V gene encodes CDR1 SGHTA and CDR2 FQGNSA. CDR3 bases: TGTGCCAGCAGGCGGACAGGGAGCCACCAGCCCCAGCATTTT. Translation gives CASRRTGSHQPQHF.

Regarding this clonotype: A clone one base away is much larger, so this may be a read error. No conserved phenylalanine or tryptophan is present at the end of the CDR3, so a read error is the likely explanation. The chain recombines TRBV11-1 with TRBJ1-2; possible D gene TRBD1, 6 bases. Germline-derived CDR1 and CDR2 are SGHAT and FQDESV (reference sequence). V was clipped by 3 bases and J by 8 bases, with 22 bases between them. The CDR3 is 16 amino acids. The CDR3 is CASSFAFRDKLSGYTL. CDR3 DNA: TGTGCCAGCAGCTTCGCGTTCCGGGACAAACTGTCCGGCTACACCCTC.

The table lists this clonotype with many counts. The chain has TRBV11-1 and TRBJ1-1; D not certain. The germline V gene has CDR1 SGHAT and CDR2 FQDESV (reference sequence). V was shortened by 1 base and J by 0 bases, with 15 bases between the two germline ends. The CDR3 consists of 17 residues. CDR3 residues: CASSLGSSTAMNTEAFF. The CDR3 DNA reads TGTGCCAGCAGCTTAGGGTCTTCGACCGCGATGAACACTGAAGCTTTCTTT.

This clonotype came up many times. The rearrangement links TRBV6-5 to TRBJ1-2; maybe TRBD1 (5 bases). V was shortened by 0 bases and J by 7 bases, with 15 bases between the two germline ends. The CDR3 consists of 15 residues. Germline V gives CDR1 MNHEY, CDR2 SVGAGI. CDR3 residues: CASSYSVAARVGYTF. DNA of the CDR3: TGTGCCAGCAGTTACTCGGTGGCCGCCAGGGTTGGCTACACCTTC.